The entry below gives a single TCR beta chain sequence along with its context. Its antigen specificity is not known. It has no much larger one-base neighbor in the sample; base qualities were not kept. At diagnosis, tumor, uninvolved tumor-adjacent lung and peripheral blood were collected and then preserved as a mix of FFPE and fresh-frozen material. For TCR repertoire profiling, blood samples were analyzed as peripheral blood mononuclear cells. The immunoSEQ Assay was used to sequence TCR beta CDR3 regions from DNA. Regarding the original processing steps: To compute T cell density, TCR beta template counts were normalized to usable DNA, which was estimated by amplifying housekeeping genes. Richness was estimated using the preseqR package, with extrapolation to 400,000 templates for PBMC samples and to 120,000 templates for tissue samples. Clonality was calculated as one minus Pielou's evenness. To identify tissue-enriched TCRs, differential abundance testing was run on productive amino-acid clonotypes with a minimum total count of 5 and an alpha of 0.1. The Jaccard Index and the Morisita Overlap Index were used to quantify repertoire overlap between compartments. TCR beta CDR3s were clustered by GLIPH together with public tetramer-defined viral CDR3s, and at least three viral sequences plus V-gene enrichment were required for viral motifs. TCRdb took over this immuneACCESS table, retaining in-frame rearrangements with V and J assigned. Such tables are incomplete; in checked studies, under half of the missing clones stem from an unresolved V gene, and the remainder is unexplained. The D gene and trimming were derived from the DNA, and the V and J assignments and clone size from that table. The sample contains tens of thousands of clones, roughly 83% of them found a single time. The leading ten clones occupy 6% to 8% of the sample.

This specimen comes from a study of T cells in localized non-small cell lung cancer (dated by TCRdb to the early 2020s). Context from the whole study: Comparing tumors with uninvolved tumor-adjacent lungs, the study looked at the T cell repertoires of hundreds of patients with early-stage NSCLC. The cohort comprised 200 to 300 treatment-naïve NSCLC patients with resected, localized lung tumors. NSCLC patients had a mean age of approximately 70 years, and around 140 were male and 107 female.

Overall results and qualifications from the work: A median of about 55 of the top 100 tumor clones were detected in paired uninvolved adjacent lung, and 25 to 35 of these tumor clones were also found among the top 100 clones of the paired uninvolved adjacent lung. Because multi-region tumor sequencing was not performed, intratumor heterogeneity could not be ruled out. Higher blood T cell density associated with longer overall survival, while higher adjacent-lung clonality associated with shorter survival. Because the study design was exploratory, TCR variables were selected using unadjusted p-values without false-discovery rate correction. Uninvolved tumor-adjacent lung showed the highest T cell clonality, higher than tumor, which suggests more focused antigenic responses in the uninvolved tumor-adjacent lung.

The TCR originated in a man aged 35 to 69 with stage II lung adenocarcinoma. Here the sequenced sample was PBMCs, taken before any cancer treatment.

The CDR3 in this case is CASSQADEQYF. The DNA reads TGTGCCAGCTCCCAGGCCGACGAGCAGTACTTC. Recombination connected TRBV18 to TRBJ2-7; a confident D gene designation cannot be given. Cut back by 6 bases and 5 bases, the V and J ends lie 8 bases apart. CDR1 KGHSH and CDR2 LQKENI were looked up in the germline V gene. Counted from cysteine to phenylalanine, this CDR3 has 11 amino acids. Of the read, only the CDR3 DNA is kept; its 33 bases are in frame from base 1.